One sample yielded the 13 T cell receptor beta chains listed below, sequenced in a study of blood T cells in healthy people across ages. A second PCR of 7 to 11 cycles used a sample-barcoded 5' primer and a J-beta primer mix. TCRdb processed the 5' RACE reads anew with MiXCR; each CDR3 protein has one entry. Among about 640,000 distinct CDR3 sequences, approximately 59% were seen once, and the ten largest hold over 30%. The source material was blood. The receptors were sampled from a man in his sixties in good health.

As regards this clonotype: At one boundary the junction diverges from the germline segment, which might be a read error. The rearrangement links TRBV20-1 to TRBJ2-5; 7 bases agree with TRBD2. Looked up from germline, CDR1 is DFQATT and CDR2 is SNEGSKA (reference sequence). The CDR3 is 10 amino acids. CDR3 amino acids: CRRGWETRYF. DNA for the CDR3: TGCAGGCGGGGGTGGGAGACCCGGTACTTC.

The sample holds a few counts of this clonotype. The chain joins TRBV9 to TRBJ1-6; TRBD1 might be the D (5 bases). Germline V gene lookup returns CDR1 SGDLS and CDR2 YYNGEE. This CDR3 region has 15 residues. V dropped 1 base and J dropped 10 bases, with 15 bases sitting between them. CDR3 protein: CASSVLPGPESPLHF. The CDR3 DNA is TGTGCCAGCAGCGTACTACCAGGGCCGGAGTCACCCCTCCACTTT.

The chain combines TRBV11-2 with TRBJ2-1; 9 nucleotides align to TRBD1. CDR1 and CDR2 (germline): SGHAT, FQNNGV. The CDR3 contains 15 residues. Trimming cost V 4 bases and J 7 bases; bases outside gene matches: 8. CDR3 DNA sequence: TGTGCCAGCAGCTCCGGACAGGGGTGGTGGAATGAGCAGTTCTTC. It specifies CASSSGQGWWNEQFF.

The chain employs TRBV18 and TRBJ2-3; TRBD2 is a possible D gene (6 bases). CDR1 and CDR2 (germline): KGHSH, LQKENI. The CDR3 runs 15 residues. Trimming cost V 3 bases and J 2 bases, with 12 bases left between them. The CDR3 sequence: CASSPPGLPTDTQYF. In DNA form, the CDR3 reads TGTGCCAGCTCACCTCCGGGACTCCCCACAGATACGCAGTATTTT.

The rearrangement uses TRBV7-2 and TRBJ1-5; TRBD1 is a possible D gene (5 bases). Trimming took off 2 bases at V and 6 bases at J, with 14 bases between the two ends. The V gene's germline CDR1 is SGHTA and CDR2 FQGNSA. The CDR3 runs 15 residues. The CDR3: CASSLMAGLGQPQHF. DNA of the CDR3: TGTGCCAGCAGCTTAATGGCAGGGCTAGGTCAGCCCCAGCATTTT.

This chain links TRBV18 with TRBJ1-2; no reliable D call. Between the trimmed V and J ends, which lost 2 bases and 1 base, there was a span of 5 bases. Germline lookup yields CDR1 KGHSH and CDR2 LQKENI. The CDR3 consists of 13 residues. CDR3 DNA sequence: TGTGCCAGCTCACCAGGGGATAACTATGGCTACACCTTC. As protein: CASSPGDNYGYTF.

This clonotype came up many times. The V call is TRBV15, the J call TRBJ2-5; 8 nucleotides align to TRBD1. The CDR3 is 15 amino acids. Germline loops: CDR1 LNHNV, CDR2 YYDKDF (reference sequence). The J segment lost 5 bases and the V segment lost 1 base, leaving 6 bases of the junction unmatched. For the CDR3, the DNA is TGTGCCACCAGCAGAGTGCAGGGGGCCCACGAGACCCAGTACTTC. Translating gives CATSRVQGAHETQYF. Complete variable domain (other parts from reference TRBV15 and TRBJ2-5): DAMVIQNPRYQVTQFGKPVTLSCSQTLNHNVMYWYQQKSSQAPKLLFHYYDKDFNNEADTPDNFQSRRPNTSFCFLDIRSPGLGDTAMYLCATSRVQGAHETQYFGPGTRLLVL.

The CDR3 sequence: CASSNRDRGKNIQYF. Written as DNA, the CDR3 is TGTGCCAGCAGCAACCGGGACAGGGGGAAAAACATTCAGTACTTC. The chain has TRBV7-9 and TRBJ2-4, with TRBD1 matching over 11 bases. The CDR3 sequence is 15 residues long. CDR1 and CDR2 (germline): SEHNR, FQNEAQ (reference sequence). Losses at the gene ends were 5 bases for V and 4 bases for J; bases not matched to a gene: 4. Supplemented by reference TRBV7-9 and TRBJ2-4, the full variable domain reads DTGVSQNPRHKITKRGQNVTFRCDPISEHNRLYWYRQTLGQGPEFLTYFQNEAQLEKSRLLSDRFSAERPKGSFSTLEIQRTEQGDSAMYLCASSNRDRGKNIQYFGAGTRLSVL.

V is TRBV29-1 and J is TRBJ2-1; 9 nucleotides line up with TRBD1. The germline gives CDR1 SQVTM, CDR2 ANQGSEA. This CDR3 is built from 15 residues. After removal of 4 bases from V and 9 bases from J, the junction contained 13 bases not matched to a gene. CDR3 DNA sequence: TGCAGCGTTGTACCGGGACAGGGCGGACGGGGTGAGCAGTTCTTC. Its protein is CSVVPGQGGRGEQFF.

The chain carries TRBV20-1 and TRBJ1-1; D gene uncertain. The CDR3 covers 15 residues. Germline V gene lookup returns CDR1 DFQATT and CDR2 SNEGSKA (reference sequence). Trimming pared 2 bases from V and 1 base from J, leaving 14 bases between. The CDR3 region has the DNA TGCAGTGCTAGATGGTACGGGGTTCAGAACACTGAAGCTTTCTTT. This translates into CSARWYGVQNTEAFF.

CDR3 in amino acids: CASSDPGALMNTEAFF. The CDR3 DNA follows: TGTGCCAGCAGTGACCCAGGGGCGCTAATGAACACTGAAGCTTTCTTT. The chain has TRBV2 and TRBJ1-1, with D tentatively TRBD1 (6 bases). V was clipped by 3 bases and J by 0 bases, with 14 bases between them. The CDR3 is 16 residues long. Germline V gene data show CDR1 as SNHLY and CDR2 as FYNNEI.

This chain uses TRBV5-1 with TRBJ2-2; the D gene could be TRBD1 or TRBD2 (6 bases each). This CDR3 comprises 14 residues. CDR1 is SGHRS and CDR2 is YFSETQ in the germline V gene. The germline V and J ends were trimmed by 6 bases and 2 bases, with 11 bases remaining between them. The CDR3: CASIEGGNTGELFF. The CDR3 DNA reads TGCGCCAGCATCGAGGGGGGCAACACCGGGGAGCTGTTTTTT. Filled out from reference TRBV5-1 and TRBJ2-2, the complete variable domain reads KAGVTQTPRYLIKTRGQQVTLSCSPISGHRSVSWYQQTPGQGLQFLFEYFSETQRNKGNFPGRFSGRQFSNSRSEMNVSTLELGDSALYLCASIEGGNTGELFFGEGSRLTVL.

This clonotype was counted at least ten times. The rearrangement uses TRBV2 and TRBJ2-3; D is undetermined. V was clipped by 6 bases and J by 4 bases, with 8 bases between them. The germline V gene has CDR1 SNHLY and CDR2 FYNNEI. This CDR3 has 12 residues. CDR3 loop: CASRTVADTQYF. CDR3 DNA: TGTGCCAGCAGGACCGTGGCAGATACGCAGTATTTT.